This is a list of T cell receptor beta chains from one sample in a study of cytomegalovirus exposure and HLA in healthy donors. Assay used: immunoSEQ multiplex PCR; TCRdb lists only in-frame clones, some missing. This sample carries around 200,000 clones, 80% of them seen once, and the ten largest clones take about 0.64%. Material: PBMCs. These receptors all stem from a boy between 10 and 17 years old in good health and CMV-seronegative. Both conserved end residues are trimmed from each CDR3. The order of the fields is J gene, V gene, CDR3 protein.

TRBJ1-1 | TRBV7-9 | ASSLVISGTEAF
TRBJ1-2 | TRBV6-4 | ASSVGQGSYT
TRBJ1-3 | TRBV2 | ASSETGYGNTIY
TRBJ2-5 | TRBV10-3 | AISESGQGRQTQY
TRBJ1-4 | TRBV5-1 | ASSRDRFPPNEKLF
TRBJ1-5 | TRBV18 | ASSPRQGLGNQPQH
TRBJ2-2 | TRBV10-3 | AISRQDTGELF
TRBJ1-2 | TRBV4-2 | ASSQATATYGYT
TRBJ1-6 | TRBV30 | AWGGGSVNSPLH
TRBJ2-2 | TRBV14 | ASSGQDTGELF
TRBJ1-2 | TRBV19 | ASSMSVGYT
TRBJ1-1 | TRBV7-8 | ASSLVAFSKNTEAF
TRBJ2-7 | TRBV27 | ASRNSAGILDEQY
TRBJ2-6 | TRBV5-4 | ASSGWTVPRAVANVLT
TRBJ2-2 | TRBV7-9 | ASSRGSGELF
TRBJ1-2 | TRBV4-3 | ASSQDLTGDGGYT
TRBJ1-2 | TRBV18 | ASSPGSTYGYT
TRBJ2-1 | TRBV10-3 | ATYSSGPDNEQF
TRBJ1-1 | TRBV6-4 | ASSDSFGGTEAF
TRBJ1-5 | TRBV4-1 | ASSQDRTSHQPQH
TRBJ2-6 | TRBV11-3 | ASSLGDGSSGANVLT
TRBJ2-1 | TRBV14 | ASSPGLAGGLEQF
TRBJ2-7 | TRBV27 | ASSTRGRGPYEQY
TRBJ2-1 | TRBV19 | ASSIERRAGGLHEQF
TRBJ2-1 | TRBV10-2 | ATAGRDNEQF
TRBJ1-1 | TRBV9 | ASSVSGAEAF
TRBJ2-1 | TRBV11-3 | ASSLERTSGDANEQF
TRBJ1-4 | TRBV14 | ASSRTYNEKLF
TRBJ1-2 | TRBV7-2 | ASSPGGTGGGGYT
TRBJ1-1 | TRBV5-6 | ASSLATVSRREAF
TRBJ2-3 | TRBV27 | ASSLGTSGDTDTQY
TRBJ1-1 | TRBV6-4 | ASSADEGVNTEAF
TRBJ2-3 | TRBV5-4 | ASSPGQVISTDTQY
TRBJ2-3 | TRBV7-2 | ASTSRRGGGTDTQY
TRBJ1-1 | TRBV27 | ASSLVSMNTEAF
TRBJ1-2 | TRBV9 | ASSVSSVRSGDANYGYT
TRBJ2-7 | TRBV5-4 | ASSFRGAYEQY
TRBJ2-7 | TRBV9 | ASSVGSSGDPYEQY
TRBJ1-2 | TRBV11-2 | ASSLKVPDYYGYT
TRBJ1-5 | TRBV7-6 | ASSREGGSNQPQH
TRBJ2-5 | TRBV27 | ASSLSSGRGETQY
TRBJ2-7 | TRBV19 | ASSIRRDRGLSSYEQY
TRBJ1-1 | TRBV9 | ASSVESRDRGLSAF
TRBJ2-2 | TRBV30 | AWEGRGGQGTITGELF
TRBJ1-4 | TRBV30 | AWSVFRESEKLF
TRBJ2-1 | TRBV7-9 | ASSGRLAGTNNEQF
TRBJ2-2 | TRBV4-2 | ASSQDGRQGKTGELF
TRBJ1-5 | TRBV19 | ASSIGDTTRWNQPQH
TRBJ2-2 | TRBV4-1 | ASSHTGVFDTGELF
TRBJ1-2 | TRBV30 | AWGGPNGYT
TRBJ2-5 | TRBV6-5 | ASTHSGTAQETQY
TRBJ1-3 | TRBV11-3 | ASSLSGAKGNTIY
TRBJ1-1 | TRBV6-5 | ASSPLAGVGTEAF
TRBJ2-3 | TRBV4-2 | ASSYTRADDTDTQY
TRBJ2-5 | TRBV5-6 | ASSLEGGETQY